Listed here are 24 T cell receptor beta chains from one sample, sequenced in a study of low-dose radiotherapy and immunotherapy resistance in tumors. Time point of the sample: after trial treatment. Treatment noted: LDRT plus nivolumab, ipilimumab, low-dose cyclophosphamide and aspirin (RACIN trial). cDNA synthesis used a TRAV/TRBV-specific primer set for both chains. The authors amplified TCRs for 15 to 25 PCR cycles with a constant-region primer and a V-primer adapter. Each CDR3 protein is one row after TCRdb ran MiXCR on the reads. The sample lists approximately 46,000 distinct CDR3 sequences, less than 30% seen once, with 10% in the top ten. Sequencing was performed on PBMCs, taken after low-dose radiotherapy plus immunotherapy. The source of these receptors is a male donor with prostate cancer.

The V call is TRBV5-8, the J call TRBJ2-7; D uncertain. The V end was cut by 1 base, the J end by 4 bases, with 9 bases between. This CDR3 contains 13 residues. Germline CDR1 is SGHTS and CDR2 is YDEGEE. The CDR3 bases are TGTGCCAGCAGCTTGATTGGGGTGTACGAGCAGTACTTC. This sequence encodes CASSLIGVYEQYF.

The chain uses TRBV6-2 or TRBV6-3 and TRBJ2-1; D call uncertain. CDR3 length: 10 residues. In germline, CDR1 is MNHEY, CDR2 SVGEGT. Trimming removed 6 bases at V and 6 bases at J, with 3 bases between. The CDR3 sequence: CASRGNEQFF. Written as DNA, the CDR3 is TGTGCCAGCAGGGGCAATGAGCAGTTCTTC.

This clonotype was detected ten times or more. V gene TRBV28 combines with J gene TRBJ1-1; the match to TRBD1 covers 11 bases. Germline V gene data show CDR1 as MDHEN and CDR2 as SYDVKM. With 9 bases clipped from V and 0 bases from J, the junction kept 3 bases outside the gene matches. CDR3 size: 14 residues. The CDR3, as DNA: TGTGCCAGTGGACAGGGGGCCATGAACACTGAAGCTTTCTTT. It yields the protein CASGQGAMNTEAFF.

The sample holds a few counts of this clonotype. The chain combines TRBV28 with TRBJ2-5; TRBD2 might be the D (7 bases). This CDR3 is 16 amino acids long. The V gene's germline CDR1 is MDHEN and CDR2 SYDVKM. Trimming took 8 bases from V and 4 from J, leaving 23 bases between them. CDR3 coding DNA: TGTGCCAGCTCGCCCGGGGGGCGGTCAGTTGCAGAGACCCAGTACTTC. This translates into CASSPGGRSVAETQYF.

Note on this clonotype: Being one base from a much bigger clone, this may be a read error. Lacking the conserved final phenylalanine or tryptophan, this CDR3 likely reflects a read error. This chain uses TRBV7-3 with TRBJ1-1; D not resolved. CDR3 size: 15 residues. V was shortened by 4 bases and J by 4 bases, with 16 bases between the two germline ends. CDR1 and CDR2 (germline): SGHTA, FQGTGA. The CDR3 is CASSSSGGMGTEAFV. The CDR3 region has the DNA TGTGCCAGCAGCTCTTCCGGAGGAATGGGCACTGAAGCTTTCGTT.

In nucleotides, the CDR3 is TGCGCCAGCAGCTTAAGAGGGGACGGGGATCAGCCCCAGCATTTT. It codes for CASSLRGDGDQPQHF. The genes are TRBV5-1 and TRBJ1-5; D is possibly TRBD1 (5 bases). CDR1 SGHRS and CDR2 YFSETQ come from the germline V gene. Trimming pared 2 bases from V and 5 bases from J, leaving 14 bases between. The CDR3 has 15 amino acids.

The chain employs TRBV12-3 or TRBV12-4 and TRBJ1-6; D might be TRBD1 (5 bases). The CDR3 covers 16 residues. The V and J ends lost 6 bases and 9 bases respectively, with 21 bases between them. As DNA, the CDR3 is TGTGCCAGCAGCTACAACCTTGGGGCGGGGGGTTCACCCCTCCACTTT. It translates to CASSYNLGAGGSPLHF.

This clonotype was counted ten times or more. The gene calls are TRBV20-1 and TRBJ2-4, with 15 bases fitting TRBD2. V was pared by 5 bases and J by 3 bases, with 8 bases of the junction left unmatched. CDR1 and CDR2 from the germline V gene are DFQATT and SNEGSKA (reference sequence). The CDR3 sequence is 17 residues long. The CDR3 protein is CSAWTSGRAGGKNIQYF. The CDR3 DNA reads as TGCAGTGCTTGGACTAGCGGGAGGGCCGGGGGCAAAAACATTCAGTACTTC.

This clonotype was counted many times. The genes are TRBV28 and TRBJ1-3; D call uncertain. CDR3 length: 13 residues. Looked up from germline, CDR1 is MDHEN and CDR2 is SYDVKM. V was shortened by 2 bases and J by 9 bases, with 11 bases between the two germline ends. CDR3 loop: CASSLGQKGTIYF. DNA for the CDR3: TGTGCCAGCAGTTTAGGTCAGAAGGGCACCATATATTTT.

V is TRBV6-2 or TRBV6-3 and J is TRBJ2-1; D not certain. Germline values: CDR1 MNHEY, CDR2 SVGEGT. The CDR3 loop spans 13 amino acids. V shed 5 bases and J shed 5 bases, with 10 bases lying between them. CDR3 sequence: CASSSDLNNEQFF. CDR3 sequence (DNA): TGTGCCAGCAGTAGCGACTTAAACAATGAGCAGTTCTTC.

The chain links TRBV5-6 to TRBJ2-6; 9 bases align to TRBD1. The J segment lost 4 bases and the V segment lost 4 bases, leaving 12 bases of the junction unmatched. CDR3 length equals 18 residues. Per the germline V gene, CDR1 is SGHDT and CDR2 is YYEEEE. CDR3 loop: CASSPLQGAKGGANVLTF. The CDR3 DNA sequence: TGTGCCAGCAGCCCCTTACAGGGGGCGAAAGGGGGGGCCAACGTCCTGACTTTC. Complete variable domain (other parts from reference TRBV5-6 and TRBJ2-6): DAGVTQSPTHLIKTRGQQVTLRCSPKSGHDTVSWYQQALGQGPQFIFQYYEEEERQRGNFPDRFSGHQFPNYSSELNVNALLLGDSALYLCASSPLQGAKGGANVLTFGAGSRLTVL.

This clonotype was counted many times. V usage is TRBV29-1 and J usage is TRBJ2-2; no clear D. The germline V gene encodes CDR1 SQVTM and CDR2 ANQGSEA. Trimming removed 5 bases from V and 0 bases from J, with 7 bases in between. The CDR3 consists of 13 residues. CDR3 region: CSVYQPNTGELFF. The CDR3 nucleotides are TGCAGCGTTTATCAGCCGAACACCGGGGAGCTGTTTTTT.

Note on this clonotype: This may be a read error: a much more frequent sequence differs by one nucleotide. J is TRBJ2-1 and V is TRBV6-2 or TRBV6-3; 7 positions match TRBD2. The length of the CDR3 is 15 residues. Germline lookup yields CDR1 MNHEY and CDR2 SVGEGT. Germline trimming cut 5 bases from V and 2 bases from J; bases unmatched to any gene: 6. CDR3 sequence (DNA): TGTGCCAGCAGTAAACTAGCGTGGGCCTACAATGAGCAGTTCTTC. It encodes CASSKLAWAYNEQFF.

This clonotype was counted at least ten times. V gene TRBV10-3 combines with J gene TRBJ2-1; D may be TRBD2 (5 bases). The CDR3 has 11 amino acids. The V end was cut by 6 bases, the J end by 9 bases, with 9 bases between. CDR1 ENHRY and CDR2 SYGVKD come from the germline V gene. CDR3 loop: CAIRRTVEQFF. CDR3 bases: TGTGCCATCAGGAGGACTGTTGAGCAGTTCTTC.

This clonotype was observed at least ten times. V and J are TRBV5-1 and TRBJ2-7, with no clear D. Per the germline V gene, CDR1 is SGHRS and CDR2 is YFSETQ. Trimming stripped 4 bases from V and 0 bases from J, with 17 bases between. The CDR3 contains 16 residues. Written as DNA, the CDR3 is TGCGCCAGCAGCCTGGGGTGGGGTTCTGTCTCCTACGAGCAGTACTTC. Its translation: CASSLGWGSVSYEQYF.

This clonotype was seen a handful of times. The chain has TRBV6-4 and TRBJ2-3, with 12 bases aligning to TRBD2. The CDR3 extends over 15 amino acids. V dropped 3 bases and J dropped 3; count of bases not matched to a gene: 1. The germline CDR1 and CDR2 sequences are MRHNA and SNTAGT. The DNA of the CDR3 is TGTGCCAGCAGTGAGACTAGCGGGGGAACAGATACGCAGTATTTT. Protein sequence: CASSETSGGTDTQYF.

The rearrangement links TRBV13 to TRBJ2-7; D is possibly TRBD1 (6 bases). Per the germline V gene, CDR1 is PRHDT and CDR2 is FYEKMQ (reference sequence). This CDR3 has 15 amino acids. Trimming took off 8 bases at V and 7 bases at J, with 24 bases between the two ends. The CDR3 sequence is CASADVYRAPREQYF. The CDR3 coding sequence is TGTGCCAGCGCTGATGTCTACAGGGCGCCCCGGGAGCAGTACTTC.

Many counts were recorded for this clonotype. The chain couples TRBV28 to TRBJ2-3; perhaps D is TRBD1 or TRBD2 (5 bases each). Germline loops: CDR1 MDHEN, CDR2 SYDVKM. V was cut by 5 bases and J by 5 bases, with 17 bases left in between. The CDR3 runs 15 residues. CDR3 sequence: CASSQRVGTGDTQYF. CDR3 DNA sequence: TGTGCCAGCAGTCAACGGGTGGGGACGGGAGATACGCAGTATTTT.

This chain connects TRBV6-4 to TRBJ2-7; the D gene is possibly TRBD2 (5 bases). Per germline, CDR1 MRHNA and CDR2 SNTAGT. The CDR3 totals 16 residues. Trimming shortened V by 5 bases and J by 0 bases, and 17 bases separated the two germline ends. CDR3 bases: TGTGCCAGCAGTCCTTCCGGTGGACTGAGCTCCTACGAGCAGTACTTC. It specifies CASSPSGGLSSYEQYF.

About this clonotype itself: A far larger clone is a single base away, which makes a read error likely. V is TRBV6-6 and J is TRBJ2-1; maybe TRBD2 (7 bases). V lost 0 bases to trimming and J lost 8 bases, with 14 bases between them. CDR3 size: 15 residues. The germline V gene has CDR1 MNHNY and CDR2 SVGAGI (reference sequence). CDR3 residues: CASSYSGAGDYEQFF. CDR3 DNA: TGTGCCAGCAGTTACTCGGGGGCGGGGGACTATGAGCAGTTCTTC.

This clonotype was observed many times. The chain joins TRBV28 to TRBJ2-7; the match to TRBD2 covers 7 bases. The V gene end was trimmed by 3 bases and the J gene end by 1 base; junction bases not matched to a gene: 12. The length of the CDR3 is 17 residues. The germline V gene encodes CDR1 MDHEN and CDR2 SYDVKM. The CDR3 sequence: CASSFPLVAGASYEQYF. The CDR3 DNA reads as TGTGCCAGCAGTTTCCCCTTAGTGGCGGGAGCTTCCTACGAGCAGTACTTC.

The chain employs TRBV2 and TRBJ1-1; no definite D call. CDR1 is SNHLY, CDR2 FYNNEI, per germline. The V end lost 3 bases, the J end lost 7 bases, and 12 bases lay between the germline ends. The CDR3 extends over 13 amino acids. The CDR3 region has the DNA TGTGCCAGCAGTGAGTTTACCCTGATTGAAGCTTTCTTT. Encoded protein: CASSEFTLIEAFF.

Many counts were recorded for this clonotype. This chain uses TRBV14 with TRBJ2-7, with TRBD2 as a possible D gene (6 bases). Trimming pared 4 bases from V and 1 base from J, leaving 11 bases between. The CDR3 spans 14 residues. Germline CDR1 reads SGHDN; CDR2 reads FVKESK. In nucleotides, the CDR3 is TGTGCCAGCAGCCCCCGGGACTTTTCCTACGAGCAGTACTTC. It specifies CASSPRDFSYEQYF.

This clonotype occurred many times. The rearrangement joins TRBV27 to TRBJ2-7, with D uncertain. Between the trimmed V and J ends, which lost 0 bases and 2 bases, there was a span of 11 bases. Per germline, CDR1 MNHEY and CDR2 SMNVEV (reference sequence). This CDR3 is 15 amino acids long. The CDR3 region is CASSLSGRLPYEQYF. CDR3 DNA: TGTGCCAGCAGTTTATCCGGGCGTTTACCCTACGAGCAGTACTTC.